Following are 7 T cell receptor beta chains from one sample sequenced in a study of blood T cell repertoires in COVID-19. Sequenced by immunoSEQ multiplex PCR; TCRdb stores in-frame clones only, minus some. The table records about 280,000 clones, roughly 91% of them present only once. The sample consisted of peripheral blood. Source of these receptors: a woman between 25 and 40 years old with COVID-19, enrolled during active disease.

The chain couples TRBV7-9 to TRBJ2-7, with 7 bases aligning to TRBD1. The germline CDR1 and CDR2 sequences are SEHNR and FQNEAQ (reference sequence). V trimming: 5 bases; J trimming: 4 bases; junction bases outside the gene matches: 11. CDR3 size: 15 residues. The CDR3 DNA is TGTGCCAGCAGCCGGACTCGGGACAGAGCATACGAGCAGTACTTC. This codes for CASSRTRDRAYEQYF.

The count of this clone is one. The gene calls are TRBV19 and TRBJ1-5; 9 bases agree with TRBD1. CDR1 is LNHDA and CDR2 is SQIVND in the germline V gene (reference sequence). CDR3 length: 17 residues. V shed 1 base, J shed 3 bases, and the junction held 7 bases outside the gene matches. The CDR3 DNA reads as TGTGCCAGTAGTATAGGCCGGGGACAGGGAGCCAATCAGCCCCAGCATTTT. This encodes CASSIGRGQGANQPQHF. The full variable domain, with the rest looked up from reference TRBV19 and TRBJ1-5, is DGGITQSPKYLFRKEGQNVTLSCEQNLNHDAMYWYRQDPGQGLRLIYYSQIVNDFQKGDIAEGYSVSREKKESFPLTVTSAQKNPTAFYLCASSIGRGQGANQPQHFGDGTRLSIL.

V gene TRBV6-4 combines with J gene TRBJ1-2; D uncertain. Germline assignment: CDR1 MRHNA and CDR2 SNTAGT. V was cut by 4 bases and J by 4 bases, with 10 bases left in between. This CDR3 contains 13 residues. The CDR3 nucleotides read TGTGCCAGCAGTGGCGGGTTAGGCTATGGCTACACCTTC. Protein: CASSGGLGYGYTF.

V usage is TRBV6-5 and J usage is TRBJ2-1, with 8 bases identical to TRBD1. The CDR3 loop spans 15 amino acids. Germline V CDR1 and CDR2: MNHEY, SVGAGI. After removal of 4 bases from V and 7 bases from J, the junction contained 9 bases not matched to a gene. The CDR3 sequence: CASSSQGALRNEQFF. CDR3 DNA sequence: TGTGCCAGCAGTTCCCAGGGGGCGCTTAGGAATGAGCAGTTCTTC.

The chain combines TRBV29-1 with TRBJ2-7; TRBD2 might be the D (5 bases). V gave up 6 bases and J gave up 1 base, with 16 bases separating them. The CDR3 length is 14 residues. Germline V gene data show CDR1 as SQVTM and CDR2 as ANQGSEA. CDR3 region: CSVEESSWSYEQYF. Here the CDR3 DNA reads TGCAGCGTGGAGGAATCCAGCTGGTCCTACGAGCAGTACTTC.

The chain is built from TRBV18 and TRBJ1-2; D gene ambiguous. V shed 0 bases and J shed 7 bases, with 15 bases lying between them. This CDR3 has 15 amino acids. Germline assignment: CDR1 KGHSH and CDR2 LQKENI. CDR3 bases: TGTGCCAGCTCACCACCGGTCCGAGGGTCCGGTGGCTACACCTTC. Translation: CASSPPVRGSGGYTF.

This chain uses TRBV2 with TRBJ2-1; 10 nucleotides agree with TRBD1. The CDR3 is 13 residues long. Germline loops: CDR1 SNHLY, CDR2 FYNNEI. Germline trimming cut 7 bases from V and 5 bases from J; bases unmatched to any gene: 2. The DNA of the CDR3 is TGTGCCAGCATAGGGACAGGGGACAATGAGCAGTTCTTC. Its protein is CASIGTGDNEQFF.